This TCR beta chain was observed in a study of neurological immune-mediated disorders. Notes on the study in general: CDR3 amino acid sequences of expanded clones were not shared across subjects, a result suggesting private repertoires in all groups. Healthy controls had more TCR clonal expansion than multiple sclerosis, which showed the least, whereas HTLV-1-associated myelopathy showed the most.

This clonotype was seen a handful of times. Its antigen is unknown. Unsorted libraries were generated from 2 million PBMCs held at -80 degrees C. cDNA was made by 5'RACE with 10-nucleotide random UMIs. TCRdb recomputed calls from the 5' RACE reads with MiXCR, one row per CDR3 protein. The repertoire consists of roughly 16,000 distinct CDR3 sequences, with under 15% occurring once and the leading ten covering roughly 13%. The sequenced material came from PBMCs. The TCR sequence derives from a man in his 60s with HTLV-1-associated myelopathy (HAM/TSP).

CDR3 DNA sequence: TGTGCCAGCAGTTACTCGCGTATGAACACTGAAGCTTTCTTT. This codes for CASSYSRMNTEAFF. The chain combines TRBV6-5 with TRBJ1-1; D not certain. The germline V and J ends were trimmed by 0 bases and 0 bases, with 5 bases remaining between them. Germline assignment: CDR1 MNHEY and CDR2 SVGAGI. CDR3 length equals 14 residues.